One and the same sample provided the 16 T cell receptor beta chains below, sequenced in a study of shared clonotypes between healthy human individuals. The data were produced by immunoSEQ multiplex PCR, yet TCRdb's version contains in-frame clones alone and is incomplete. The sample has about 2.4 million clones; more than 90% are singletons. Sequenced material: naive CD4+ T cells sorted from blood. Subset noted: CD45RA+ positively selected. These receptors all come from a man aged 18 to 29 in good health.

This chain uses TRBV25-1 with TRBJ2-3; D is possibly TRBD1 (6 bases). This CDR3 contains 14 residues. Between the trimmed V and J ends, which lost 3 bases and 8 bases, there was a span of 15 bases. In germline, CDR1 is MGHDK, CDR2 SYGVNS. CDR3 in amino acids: CASSDWTVERTQYF. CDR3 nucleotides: TGTGCCAGCAGTGATTGGACAGTTGAGCGTACGCAGTATTTT.

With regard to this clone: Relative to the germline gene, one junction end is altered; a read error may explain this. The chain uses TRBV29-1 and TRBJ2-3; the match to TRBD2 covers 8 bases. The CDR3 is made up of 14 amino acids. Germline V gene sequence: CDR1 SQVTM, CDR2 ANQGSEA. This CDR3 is CSAESSGRTDTQYF. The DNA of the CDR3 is TGCAGCGCTGAATCGAGCGGGAGAACAGATACGCAGTATTTT.

The DNA of the CDR3 is TGTGCCAGCAGTGGACAGGGTGGGGACACTGAAGCTTTCTTT. Its translation is CASSGQGGDTEAFF. The chain uses TRBV6-1 and TRBJ1-1; 7 nucleotides agree with TRBD1. Germline V gene data show CDR1 as MNHNS and CDR2 as SASEGT. The ends lost 4 bases at V and 3 bases at J; junction bases unmatched: 5. The CDR3 runs to 14 residues.

The CDR3 sequence: CASTERAWNTEAFF. CDR3 sequence (DNA): TGTGCCAGCACCGAACGGGCCTGGAACACTGAAGCTTTCTTT. This rearrangement joins TRBV11-2 to TRBJ1-1, with D unresolved. V lost 7 bases to trimming and J lost 1 base, with 13 bases between them. The CDR3 covers 14 residues. Germline V gives CDR1 SGHAT, CDR2 FQNNGV.

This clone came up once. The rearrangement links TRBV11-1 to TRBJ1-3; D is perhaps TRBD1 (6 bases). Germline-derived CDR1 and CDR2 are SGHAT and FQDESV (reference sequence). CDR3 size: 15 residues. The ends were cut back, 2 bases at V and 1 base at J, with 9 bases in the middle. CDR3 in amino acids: CASSLRGPSGNTIYF. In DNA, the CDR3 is TGTGCCAGCAGCTTACGGGGGCCTTCTGGAAACACCATATATTTT.

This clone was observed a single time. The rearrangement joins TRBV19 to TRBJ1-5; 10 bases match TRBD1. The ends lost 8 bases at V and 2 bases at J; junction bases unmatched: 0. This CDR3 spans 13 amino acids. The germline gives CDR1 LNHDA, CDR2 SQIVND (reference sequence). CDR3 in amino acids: CASGTGGNQPQHF. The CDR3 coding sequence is TGTGCCAGTGGGACAGGGGGCAATCAGCCCCAGCATTTT.

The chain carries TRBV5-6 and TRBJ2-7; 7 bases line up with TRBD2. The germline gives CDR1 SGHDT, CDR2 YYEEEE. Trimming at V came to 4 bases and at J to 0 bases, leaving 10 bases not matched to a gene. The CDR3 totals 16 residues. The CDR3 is CASSPGGRTRSYEQYF. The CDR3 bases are TGTGCCAGCAGCCCGGGAGGCCGAACCCGCTCCTACGAGCAGTACTTC.

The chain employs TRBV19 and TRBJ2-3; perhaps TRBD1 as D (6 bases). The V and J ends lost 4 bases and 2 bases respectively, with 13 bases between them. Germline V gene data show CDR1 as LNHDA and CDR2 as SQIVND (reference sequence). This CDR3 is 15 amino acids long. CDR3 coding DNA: TGTGCCAGTAGTACACGGGACACCTACACAGATACGCAGTATTTT. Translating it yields CASSTRDTYTDTQYF.

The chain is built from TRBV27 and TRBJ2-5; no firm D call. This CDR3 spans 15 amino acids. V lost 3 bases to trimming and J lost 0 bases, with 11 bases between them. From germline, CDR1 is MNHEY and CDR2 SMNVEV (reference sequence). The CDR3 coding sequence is TGTGCCAGCAGTTTCACCGGATCCTACCAAGAGACCCAGTACTTC. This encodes CASSFTGSYQETQYF.

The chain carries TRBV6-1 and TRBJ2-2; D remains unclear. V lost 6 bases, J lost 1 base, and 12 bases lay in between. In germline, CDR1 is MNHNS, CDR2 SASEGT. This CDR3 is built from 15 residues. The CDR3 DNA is TGTGCCAGCAGCAAATCCGGACGGAACACCGGGGAGCTGTTTTTT. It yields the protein CASSKSGRNTGELFF.

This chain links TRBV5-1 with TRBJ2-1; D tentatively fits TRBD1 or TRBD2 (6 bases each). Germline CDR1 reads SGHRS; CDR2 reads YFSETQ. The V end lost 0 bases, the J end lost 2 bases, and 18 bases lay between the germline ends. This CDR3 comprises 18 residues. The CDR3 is CASSLAGGQRVTYNEQFF. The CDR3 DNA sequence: TGCGCCAGCAGCTTGGCCGGGGGACAACGTGTGACCTACAATGAGCAGTTCTTC.

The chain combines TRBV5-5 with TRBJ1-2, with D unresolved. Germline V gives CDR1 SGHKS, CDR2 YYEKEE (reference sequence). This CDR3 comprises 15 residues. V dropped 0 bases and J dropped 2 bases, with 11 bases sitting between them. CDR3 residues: CASSLEAGKNYGYTF. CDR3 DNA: TGTGCCAGCAGCTTGGAGGCGGGAAAGAACTATGGCTACACCTTC.

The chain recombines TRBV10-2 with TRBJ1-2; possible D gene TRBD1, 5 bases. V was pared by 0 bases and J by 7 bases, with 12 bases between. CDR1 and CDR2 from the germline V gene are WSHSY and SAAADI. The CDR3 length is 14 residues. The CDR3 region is CASSESRQGGGYTF. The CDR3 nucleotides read TGCGCCAGCAGTGAGTCAAGGCAGGGTGGTGGCTACACCTTC.

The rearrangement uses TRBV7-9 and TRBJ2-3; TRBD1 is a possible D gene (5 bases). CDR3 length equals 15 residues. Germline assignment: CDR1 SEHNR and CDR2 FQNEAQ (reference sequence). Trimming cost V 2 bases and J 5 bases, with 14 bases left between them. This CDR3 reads CASSLSQGVGDTQYF. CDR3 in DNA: TGTGCCAGCAGCTTAAGTCAAGGGGTAGGAGATACGCAGTATTTT.

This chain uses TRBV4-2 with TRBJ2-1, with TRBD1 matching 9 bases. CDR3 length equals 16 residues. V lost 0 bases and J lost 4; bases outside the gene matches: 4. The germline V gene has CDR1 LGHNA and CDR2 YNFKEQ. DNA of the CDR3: TGTGCCAGCAGCCAAGAGGGCGGACAGGGGTACAATGAGCAGTTCTTC. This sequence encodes CASSQEGGQGYNEQFF.

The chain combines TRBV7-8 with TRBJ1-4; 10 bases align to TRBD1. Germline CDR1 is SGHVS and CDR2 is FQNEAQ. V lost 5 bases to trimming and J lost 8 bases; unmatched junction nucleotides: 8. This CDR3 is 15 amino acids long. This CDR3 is CASSRLGTGDEKLFF. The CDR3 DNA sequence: TGTGCCAGCAGCCGTCTCGGGACAGGGGACGAAAAACTGTTTTTT.